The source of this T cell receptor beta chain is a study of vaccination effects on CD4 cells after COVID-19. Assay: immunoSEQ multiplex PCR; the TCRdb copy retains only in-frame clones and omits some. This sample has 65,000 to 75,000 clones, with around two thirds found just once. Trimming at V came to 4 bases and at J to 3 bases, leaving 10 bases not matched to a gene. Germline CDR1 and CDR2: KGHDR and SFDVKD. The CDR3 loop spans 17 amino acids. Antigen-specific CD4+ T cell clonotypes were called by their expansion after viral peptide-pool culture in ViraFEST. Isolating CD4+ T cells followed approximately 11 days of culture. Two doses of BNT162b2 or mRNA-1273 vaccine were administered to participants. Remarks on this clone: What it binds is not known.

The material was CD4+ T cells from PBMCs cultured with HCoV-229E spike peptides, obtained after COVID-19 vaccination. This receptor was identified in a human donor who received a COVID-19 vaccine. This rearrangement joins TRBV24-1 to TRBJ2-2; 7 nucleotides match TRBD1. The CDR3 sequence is CATSDTLTGWDTGELFF. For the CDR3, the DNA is TGTGCCACCAGTGACACCCTGACAGGGTGGGACACCGGGGAGCTGTTTTTT.